The rows below give T cell receptor beta chains drawn from one sample of a study of blood T cell repertoires in COVID-19. Using immunoSEQ multiplex PCR, the repertoire was profiled, and TCRdb retains in-frame clones only, with some absent. This sample has fewer than 350,000 clones, with approximately 91% found just once. Sequencing was done on a sample of PBMCs or T cells enriched from blood (not recorded which). These TCRs come from a woman aged 25 to 45 who had been exposed to COVID-19. Each CDR3 is given with its conserved first and last residue. The order of the fields is clone size, J gene, V gene, D gene, CDR3 DNA, CDR3 protein. A D gene is named only where the DNA matches it firmly. Only part of the rows carry a size: once, few, many, or a class if the clone is expanded.

.	TRBJ2-2	TRBV24-1	TRBD1	TGTGCCACCAGTGATTTGCGCAGGGGGCTGGCCGGGGAGCTGTTTTTT	CATSDLRRGLAGELFF
once	TRBJ1-4	TRBV9	TRBD1	TGTGCCAGCAGCGCAGCTGCGGGACAGGGGATTGAAAAACTGTTTTTT	CASSAAAGQGIEKLFF
.	TRBJ1-4	TRBV27	.	TGTGCCAGCAGCCCCGGGACTTTGTCAAATGAAAAACTGTTTTTT	CASSPGTLSNEKLFF
.	TRBJ2-5	TRBV9	TRBD2	TGTGCCAGCAGCGTAGCGTCTAGCGGGGCGGAGACCCAGTACTTC	CASSVASSGAETQYF
.	TRBJ1-6	TRBV20-1	.	TGCAGTGCGAGGGGGGGGTCACCCCTCCACTTT	CSARGGSPLHF
.	TRBJ1-2	TRBV5-6	TRBD1	TGTGCCAGCAGCAGCACACGGGACAGGGGGTGGAACTATGGCTACACCTTC	CASSSTRDRGWNYGYTF
.	TRBJ2-7	TRBV5-1	TRBD2	TGCGCCAGCAGCACAGTCATAGCGGGCGAGCAGTACTTC	CASSTVIAGEQYF
.	TRBJ2-7	TRBV6-5	.	TGTGCCAGCGTGAGGGGGGGGACGTCCTACGAGCAGTACTTC	CASVRGGTSYEQYF
.	TRBJ2-5	TRBV27	.	TGTGCCAGCAGCCTCAGGGGACAAGAGACCCAGTACTTC	CASSLRGQETQYF
.	TRBJ2-5	TRBV7-6	TRBD1	TGTGCCAGCAGCCCGCGGCGGGACAGGTCGTCCCCTCAAGAGACCCAGTACTTC	CASSPRRDRSSPQETQYF
.	TRBJ2-1	TRBV9	.	TGTGCCAGCAGCGTAGGGCAATATGAGCAGTTCTTC	CASSVGQYEQFF
.	TRBJ1-6	TRBV28	.	TGTGCCAGCAGTGGCCCCGCGGGCGGGAATAATTCACCCCTCCACTTT	CASSGPAGGNNSPLHF
.	TRBJ2-3	TRBV7-9	TRBD1	TGTGCCAGCAGCTCCCAGACGTGGTCGACAGGGTGGAGCACAGATACGCAGTATTTT	CASSSQTWSTGWSTDTQYF
.	TRBJ1-1	TRBV4-2	.	TGTGCCAGCAGCCAAGGGCAGGTCCAGAACACTGAAGCTTTCTTT	CASSQGQVQNTEAFF
.	TRBJ1-5	TRBV19	TRBD1	TGTGCCAGTAGTATTTCAGGGGGCGGTCAGCCCCAGCATTTT	CASSISGGGQPQHF
.	TRBJ2-1	TRBV2	TRBD2	TGTGCCAGCAGTCCCCTGAGCGGGAGCTCCTACAATGAGCAGTTCTTC	CASSPLSGSSYNEQFF
.	TRBJ2-3	TRBV19	TRBD2	TGTGCCAGTACCCAGCGGGAGGCCCGGGGAGATACGCAGTATTTT	CASTQREARGDTQYF
.	TRBJ2-1	TRBV5-1	.	TGCGCCAGCAGGCGAGAAAATGAGCAGTTCTTC	CASRRENEQFF
.	TRBJ1-2	TRBV18	.	TGTGCCAGCTCACCACCGAACAGAAACTATGGCTACACCTTC	CASSPPNRNYGYTF
.	TRBJ2-1	TRBV6-4	.	TGTGCCAGCAGTGACTTAAGAAGCGGAACCTACAATGAGCAGTTCTTC	CASSDLRSGTYNEQFF
.	TRBJ2-1	TRBV12-3/TRBV12-4	TRBD2	TGTGCCAGCAGTTCTAGCGGGCCTGAGCAGTTCTTC	CASSSSGPEQFF
.	TRBJ1-5	TRBV30	.	TGTGCCTGGAGTGTAGTCGACTTCAATCAGCCCCAGCATTTT	CAWSVVDFNQPQHF
once	TRBJ2-5	TRBV2	TRBD2	TGTGCCAGCAGCTCCGGGACTAGCGGGAGCGGAGAGACCCAGTACTTC	CASSSGTSGSGETQYF
.	TRBJ1-5	TRBV18	.	TGTGCCAGCTCCTCCTGGGGGGTTTCGGGCCAGCCCCAGCATTTT	CASSSWGVSGQPQHF
.	TRBJ2-5	TRBV5-1	TRBD2	TGCGCCAGCAGCCCCTTAGCGGGAGGGGGTGAGACCCAGTACTTC	CASSPLAGGGETQYF
.	TRBJ2-3	TRBV7-3	TRBD2	TGTGCCAGCAGCAAGGGACTAGCGACAGATACGCAGTATTTT	CASSKGLATDTQYF
.	TRBJ1-4	TRBV19	.	TGTGCCAGTAGCGCGGGGTATAAACTGTTTTTT	CASSAGYKLFF
.	TRBJ2-4	TRBV28	TRBD2	TGTGCCAGCAGTTTCGCAAGCGGGAGTAACATTCAGTACTTC	CASSFASGSNIQYF
.	TRBJ1-5	TRBV2	.	TGTGCCAGCAGTGCCGTGACAGCAAGCAATCAGCCCCAGCATTTT	CASSAVTASNQPQHF
.	TRBJ2-1	TRBV19	TRBD2	TGTGCCAGCACGGGGGCTCGGACTAGCGGGGGCCCTTACAATGAGCAGTTCTTC	CASTGARTSGGPYNEQFF
.	TRBJ2-7	TRBV28	.	TGTGCCAGCAGTCCCTACTCCTACGAGCAGTACTTC	CASSPYSYEQYF
.	TRBJ2-7	TRBV11-2	.	TGTGCCAGCAGCGCAAGGGGTGCTGGGGACGAGCAGTACTTC	CASSARGAGDEQYF
.	TRBJ2-5	TRBV28	TRBD1	TGTGCCAGCAGGACCACAGGGGCCGGAGAGACCCAGTACTTC	CASRTTGAGETQYF
.	TRBJ1-2	TRBV6-5	TRBD1	TGTGCCAGCAGTTCCAACAGGGGTAGGGATGGCTACACCTTC	CASSSNRGRDGYTF
.	TRBJ2-1	TRBV28	TRBD1	TGTGCCAGCAGTTTCCGGGACAGGGGGTTTAGCTCCTACAATGAGCAGTTCTTC	CASSFRDRGFSSYNEQFF
few	TRBJ1-6	TRBV7-9	.	TGTGCCAGCAGCTTAATTGGGACTAGTAATTCACCCCTCCACTTT	CASSLIGTSNSPLHF
.	TRBJ1-2	TRBV28	.	TGTGCCACCAATTCCGGGACACCTGAAGGCTATGGCTACACCTTC	CATNSGTPEGYGYTF
.	TRBJ2-3	TRBV5-1	.	TGCGCCAGCAGCTTGGGCGGACACACAGATACGCAGTATTTT	CASSLGGHTDTQYF
.	TRBJ1-5	TRBV10-3	.	TGTGCCATCAGTGAGCACGAGCCACAGCCCCAGCATTTT	CAISEHEPQPQHF
few	TRBJ1-2	TRBV30	.	TGTGCCTGGAGTGTGCCCTTGGAGAGCTACACCTTC	CAWSVPLESYTF
once	TRBJ1-5	TRBV7-9	.	TGTGCCAGCAGCTCAGGGGTTCAGCCCCAGCATTTT	CASSSGVQPQHF
.	TRBJ2-4	TRBV18	.	TGTGCCAGCTCACCACCGATCCACTTAGCCAAAAACATTCAGTACTTC	CASSPPIHLAKNIQYF